A single sample is the source of the 23 T cell receptor beta chains below, sequenced in a study of cytomegalovirus exposure and HLA in healthy donors. The PCR had 60 Vbeta and 13 Jbeta primers. The method was immunoSEQ multiplex PCR; TCRdb's version includes in-frame clones alone and lacks a portion of them. The sample comprises 95,000 to 110,000 clones, around 67% of which are singletons, and around 15% rests with the top ten. Sequenced input: PBMCs. The origin of the receptors is a woman in her thirties or forties in good health and CMV-seropositive.

V usage is TRBV4-2 and J usage is TRBJ2-7; possible D gene TRBD1, 6 bases. The CDR3 spans 16 residues. Germline loops: CDR1 LGHNA, CDR2 YNFKEQ. Trimming shortened V by 1 base and J by 0 bases, and 13 bases separated the two germline ends. The chain's CDR3 is CASSQGWTESSYEQYF. In DNA form, the CDR3 reads TGTGCCAGCAGCCAAGGATGGACAGAGAGCTCCTACGAGCAGTACTTC.

V is TRBV10-2 and J is TRBJ1-1; 9 positions agree with TRBD1. V was clipped by 5 bases and J by 1 base; unmatched bases: 8. Germline CDR1 is WSHSY and CDR2 is SAAADI. The CDR3 covers 16 residues. The CDR3 region has the DNA TGCGCCAGCAGTCCGGAATTGGGACAGGGGAACACTGAAGCTTTCTTT. Translated, it gives CASSPELGQGNTEAFF.

The V call is TRBV29-1, the J call TRBJ2-3; D is perhaps TRBD1 (5 bases). There are 12 residues in the CDR3. Germline values: CDR1 SQVTM, CDR2 ANQGSEA. The V and J ends lost 6 bases and 2 bases respectively, with 9 bases between them. The chain's CDR3 is CSVVQDTDTQYF. CDR3 nucleotides: TGCAGCGTAGTACAGGACACAGATACGCAGTATTTT.

Comment on this clone: The junction differs from germline at one of its ends, possibly a read error. This chain uses TRBV27 with TRBJ1-1; a weak D match, TRBD1 (6 bases). CDR3 length equals 13 residues. Germline assignment: CDR1 MNHEY and CDR2 SMNVEV (reference sequence). In DNA form, the CDR3 reads TGTGCCAGCAGTCTATCGACAGGTTCGAAAGCTTTCTTT. This translates into CASSLSTGSKAFF.

This chain joins TRBV30 and TRBJ1-1; D may be TRBD1 (5 bases). The CDR3 has 13 residues. Trimming cost V 2 bases and J 1 base, with 8 bases left between them. The germline gives CDR1 GTSNPN, CDR2 SVGIG (reference sequence). CDR3 nucleotides: TGTGCCTGGAGTAAAACAGGGAACACTGAAGCTTTCTTT. Amino acids: CAWSKTGNTEAFF.

The sample holds a few counts of this clone. The chain joins TRBV7-2 to TRBJ2-7, with a tentative D call TRBD2 (7 bases). This CDR3 region has 15 residues. Trimming shortened V by 1 base and J by 0 bases, and 10 bases separated the two germline ends. Germline assignment: CDR1 SGHTA and CDR2 FQGNSA. The DNA of the CDR3 is TGTGCCAGCAGCTTAGTGGGGGGGCGCTCCTACGAGCAGTACTTC. Translating gives CASSLVGGRSYEQYF.

This clone was counted a few times. CDR3 DNA: TGTGCCAGCTGCCTAGCGGGGGCCTACAATGAGCAGTTCTTC. Protein: CASCLAGAYNEQFF. The chain recombines TRBV2 with TRBJ2-1; 10 bases line up with TRBD2. The CDR3 has 14 amino acids. Germline V lookup: CDR1 SNHLY, CDR2 FYNNEI. The ends lost 8 bases at V and 2 bases at J; junction bases unmatched: 3. Full variable domain (missing parts from reference TRBV2 and TRBJ2-1): EPEVTQTPSHQVTQMGQEVILRCVPISNHLYFYWYRQILGQKVEFLVSFYNNEISEKSEIFDDQFSVERPDGSNFTLKIRSTKLEDSAMYFCASCLAGAYNEQFFGPGTRLTVL.

This clone has a handful of counts. The CDR3: CSVGAGRHGYTF. CDR3 in DNA: TGCAGCGTTGGGGCAGGGCGGCATGGCTACACCTTC. The J gene is TRBJ1-2, the V gene TRBV29-1, with D possibly being TRBD1 (5 bases). The germline V gene encodes CDR1 SQVTM and CDR2 ANQGSEA. The V and J ends lost 4 bases and 6 bases respectively, with 12 bases between them. The CDR3 is 12 residues long.

The chain couples TRBV2 to TRBJ2-5; D not certain. CDR1 and CDR2 from the germline V gene are SNHLY and FYNNEI. V was clipped by 5 bases and J by 3 bases, with 13 bases between them. This CDR3 is 14 amino acids long. The CDR3 loop is CASSFTRGKETQYF. The CDR3 nucleotides read TGTGCCAGCAGTTTTACACGTGGTAAAGAGACCCAGTACTTC.

This clone has only one observation. The V and J genes are TRBV15 and TRBJ2-7; possibly TRBD1 for D (6 bases). Germline V lookup: CDR1 LNHNV, CDR2 YYDKDF (reference sequence). This CDR3 has 14 amino acids. Trimming took off 1 base at V and 2 bases at J, with 9 bases between the two ends. CDR3: CATSRGQGTYEQYF. CDR3 DNA sequence: TGTGCCACCAGCAGAGGCCAGGGGACCTACGAGCAGTACTTC.

The J gene is TRBJ1-5, the V gene TRBV10-3; TRBD1 agrees at 8 bases. Germline CDR1 and CDR2: ENHRY and SYGVKD. CDR3 size: 15 residues. Trimming at V came to 4 bases and at J to 5 bases, leaving 7 bases not matched to a gene. CDR3 sequence reads: CAISGGQVQDQPQHF. The CDR3 DNA reads as TGTGCCATCAGTGGGGGACAGGTTCAGGATCAGCCCCAGCATTTT.

This chain connects TRBV29-1 to TRBJ1-1; 7 bases line up with TRBD1. The CDR3 extends over 12 amino acids. V lost 2 bases and J lost 8; bases outside the gene matches: 5. CDR1 is SQVTM and CDR2 is ANQGSEA in the germline V gene. The chain's CDR3 is CSVEKAQGEAFF. CDR3 DNA: TGCAGCGTTGAAAAGGCACAGGGGGAAGCTTTCTTT.

This clone was detected only a few times. The gene calls are TRBV6-1 and TRBJ1-6, with 7 bases that match TRBD1. This CDR3 comprises 14 residues. Unmatched junction bases numbered 6, after V lost 6 bases and J lost 7 bases. CDR1 is MNHNS, CDR2 SASEGT, per germline. The CDR3 sequence is CASRDRHGNSPLHF. Here the CDR3 DNA reads TGTGCCAGCAGGGACAGGCACGGGAATTCACCCCTCCACTTT.

CDR3 sequence reads: CASSVMGQTNTEAFF. The CDR3 DNA is TGTGCCAGCAGTGTAATGGGACAGACCAACACTGAAGCTTTCTTT. This chain connects TRBV2 to TRBJ1-1; 7 bases map to TRBD1. The CDR3 runs to 15 residues. Germline lookup yields CDR1 SNHLY and CDR2 FYNNEI. V trimming: 4 bases; J trimming: 2 bases; junction bases outside the gene matches: 7. The full variable domain, rest sourced from reference TRBV2 and TRBJ1-1, is EPEVTQTPSHQVTQMGQEVILRCVPISNHLYFYWYRQILGQKVEFLVSFYNNEISEKSEIFDDQFSVERPDGSNFTLKIRSTKLEDSAMYFCASSVMGQTNTEAFFGQGTRLTVV.

J is TRBJ1-5 and V is TRBV2; 9 bases agree with TRBD1. The CDR3 runs 15 residues. Germline trimming cut 5 bases from V and 0 bases from J; bases unmatched to any gene: 2. Germline V gene lookup returns CDR1 SNHLY and CDR2 FYNNEI. The CDR3 nucleotides are TGTGCCAGCAGTCCGACAGGGGGTAGCAATCAGCCCCAGCATTTT. The encoded protein is CASSPTGGSNQPQHF.

V is TRBV11-2 and J is TRBJ1-2, with D unresolved. CDR1 is SGHAT, CDR2 FQNNGV, per germline. Trimming removed 0 bases from V and 6 bases from J, with 8 bases in between. This CDR3 comprises 13 residues. DNA for the CDR3: TGTGCCAGCAGCTTAGATCAGGTGGATGGCTACACCTTC. Encoded protein: CASSLDQVDGYTF.

The chain links TRBV7-9 to TRBJ1-2; 8 bases align to TRBD1. V shed 5 bases, J shed 12 bases, and the junction held 14 bases outside the gene matches. The CDR3 is 14 amino acids. Germline V gene sequence: CDR1 SEHNR, CDR2 FQNEAQ (reference sequence). The CDR3 DNA follows: TGTGCCAGCAGCCCCCGGACAGGGCTCAAAGTTGACACCTTC. This encodes CASSPRTGLKVDTF.

The chain employs TRBV7-3 and TRBJ2-3; D call uncertain. This CDR3 is 13 amino acids long. CDR1 is SGHTA, CDR2 FQGTGA, per germline. V was shortened by 4 bases and J by 0 bases, with 5 bases between the two germline ends. CDR3: CASSSSSTDTQYF. The CDR3 bases are TGTGCCAGCAGCTCCTCTAGCACAGATACGCAGTATTTT.

V gene TRBV29-1 combines with J gene TRBJ2-5, with D possibly TRBD2 on 5 matching bases. This CDR3 is 11 amino acids long. The V and J ends lost 7 bases and 10 bases respectively, with 16 bases between them. Germline CDR1 SQVTM, CDR2 ANQGSEA. The DNA for the CDR3 is TGCAGCGCAACCGGGATAGAGGGCCAGTACTTC. This codes for CSATGIEGQYF. Looking up the rest from reference TRBV29-1 and TRBJ2-5 gives the full variable domain: SAVISQKPSRDICQRGTSLTIQCQVDSQVTMMFWYRQQPGQSLTLIATANQGSEATYESGFVIDKFPISRPNLTFSTLTVSNMSPEDSSIYLCSATGIEGQYFGPGTRLLVL.

The rearrangement joins TRBV11-3 to TRBJ2-3; maybe TRBD1 (5 bases). V was cut by 5 bases and J by 4 bases, with 10 bases left in between. Per germline, CDR1 SGHNT and CDR2 YENEEA. The length of the CDR3 is 13 residues. CDR3 bases: TGTGCCAGCAGCAACTCACAGGCAGATACGCAGTATTTT. Translation gives CASSNSQADTQYF.

In its sample, this clone was seen a few times. V is TRBV7-9 and J is TRBJ1-2; D unresolved. The germline CDR1 and CDR2 sequences are SEHNR and FQNEAQ (reference sequence). With 5 bases removed from V and 6 bases from J, the gap between germline ends came to 16 bases. The CDR3 is made up of 14 amino acids. The CDR3 DNA follows: TGTGCCAGCAGCACTTTTGAGGGTTTACATGGCTACACCTTC. It yields the protein CASSTFEGLHGYTF.

V gene TRBV4-2 combines with J gene TRBJ2-5; 12 bases fit TRBD2. The CDR3 loop spans 17 amino acids. Per germline, CDR1 LGHNA and CDR2 YNFKEQ. V was clipped by 2 bases and J by 5 bases; unmatched bases: 9. In DNA form, the CDR3 reads TGTGCCAGCAGCCAAACTAGCGGGGGGTCAGGGTCTGAGACCCAGTACTTC. Its protein product is CASSQTSGGSGSETQYF.

The chain uses TRBV10-3 and TRBJ1-2; D not resolved. CDR1 and CDR2 from the germline V gene are ENHRY and SYGVKD. V lost 6 bases to trimming and J lost 8 bases, with 13 bases between them. The CDR3 loop spans 12 amino acids. CDR3 protein: CAISPGEKGYTF. The CDR3 region has the DNA TGTGCCATCAGCCCTGGGGAGAAAGGCTACACCTTC.